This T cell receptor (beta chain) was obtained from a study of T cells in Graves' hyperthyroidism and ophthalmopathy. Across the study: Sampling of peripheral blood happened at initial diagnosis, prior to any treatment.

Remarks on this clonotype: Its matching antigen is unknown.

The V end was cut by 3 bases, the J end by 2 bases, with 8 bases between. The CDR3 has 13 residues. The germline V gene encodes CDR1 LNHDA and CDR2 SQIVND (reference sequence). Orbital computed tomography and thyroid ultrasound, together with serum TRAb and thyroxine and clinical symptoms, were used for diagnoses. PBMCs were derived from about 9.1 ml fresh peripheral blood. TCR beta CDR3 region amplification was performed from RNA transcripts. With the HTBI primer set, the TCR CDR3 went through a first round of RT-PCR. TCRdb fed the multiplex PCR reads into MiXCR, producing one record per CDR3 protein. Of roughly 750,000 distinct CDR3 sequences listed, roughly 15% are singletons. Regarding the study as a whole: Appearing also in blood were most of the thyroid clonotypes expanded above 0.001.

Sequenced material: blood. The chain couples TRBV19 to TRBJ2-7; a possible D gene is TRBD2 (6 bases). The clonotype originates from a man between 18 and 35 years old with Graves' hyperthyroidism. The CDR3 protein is CASSMGGAYEQYF. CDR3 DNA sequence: TGTGCCAGTAGTATGGGGGGAGCCTACGAGCAGTACTTC.